This TCR beta chain was documented in a study of T cell responses to AZD1222 COVID-19 vaccine. Study-wide results and limits: The repertoires were collected only after the peak T cell response. Seropositive at baseline were only 5 or 6 AZD1222 recipients. The study reported that nearly half of spike-specific TCRs target unmutated variant regions.

To note about this clone: Its antigen is undetermined.

Some clones are missing from TCRdb's copy, which holds only in-frame ones; the method was immunoSEQ multiplex PCR. The sample holds roughly 120,000 clones, roughly 86% seen once. The TCR originated in an adult in good health. The material was peripheral blood, obtained on day 0 of AZD1222 vaccination.

The CDR3 nucleotides read TGTGCCAGCAGCCACGAAGCAGGGGAGCAGTATTTT. Translating gives CASSHEAGEQYF. V is TRBV3-1 (or the pseudogene TRBV3-2) and J is TRBJ2-3; the D gene is possibly TRBD1 (6 bases). Germline CDR1 is LGHDT and CDR2 is YNNKEL (reference sequence). V lost 3 bases to trimming and J lost 11 bases, with 12 bases between them. The CDR3 covers 12 residues.